One T cell receptor (beta chain) is described in this entry. Its antigen is not known. This sample stems from a study of T cell responses to AZD1222 COVID-19 vaccine. Findings and caveats of the study: Following two doses of AZD1222, Spike-specific TCR breadth and depth rose. Clonal diversity may have been underestimated, and the donors were mostly white British, with more females than males. Targets within unmutated variant regions were reportedly found for nearly half of spike-specific TCRs.

TCRdb keeps only in-frame clones here, not all; method: immunoSEQ multiplex PCR. The table includes roughly 120,000 clones, 70% to 90% detected once. The CDR3 runs 15 residues. Per germline, CDR1 SGHNT and CDR2 YYREEE (reference sequence). Trimming left V 0 bases short and J 5 bases short, with 11 bases between. Sequencing was performed on peripheral blood, taken on day 0 of AZD1222 vaccination. V and J are TRBV5-4 and TRBJ1-4; D perhaps matches TRBD1 (6 bases). The TCR comes from an adult in good health. CDR3 nucleotide sequence: TGTGCCAGCAGCTTGGTCGGGGGCAGGAATGAAAAACTGTTTTTT. This encodes CASSLVGGRNEKLFF. The entire variable domain, with the rest obtained from reference TRBV5-4 and TRBJ1-4, is as follows: ETGVTQSPTHLIKTRGQQVTLRCSSQSGHNTVSWYQQALGQGPQFIFQYYREEENGRGNFPPRFSGLQFPNYSSELNVNALELDDSALYLCASSLVGGRNEKLFFGSGTQLSVL.